Below, one TCR beta chain is given with its context. Its antigen is not yet known. Base-call qualities are not available, and no considerably larger clone is one nucleotide away. High-throughput TCR beta sequencing profiled peripheral blood CD8+ and CD4+ T cells from healthy donors, Susac syndrome patients and multiple sclerosis patients. Multiple sclerosis controls were treatment-naive patients with stable or active relapsing-remitting disease fulfilling revised McDonald criteria. CD8+ TEMRA cells were enriched by FACS, while bulk CD8+ and CD4+ T cells were purified by magnetic negative isolation. Blood was collected in EDTA tubes and processed within 24 hours, with PBMCs isolated through density gradient centrifugation. PBMCs destined for TCR sequencing were cryopreserved in liquid nitrogen and later thawed in a 37 °C water bath. The sorted or isolated CD4+, CD8+ and CD8+ TEMRA cells had a purity of 90% or higher.

The record originates from a study of CD8 T cells in Susac syndrome (dated by TCRdb to the late 2010s). About the study as a whole: The study used repertoire sequencing to test whether antigen drove CD8+ T cell activation and differentiation in Susac syndrome. Findings and caveats that apply to the study as a whole: The number of individuals in the TCR sequencing and HLA analysis was acknowledged as relatively small.

RNA was extracted using the RNeasy kit, and roughly 0.5 to 1 microgram was reverse transcribed with random hexamers. The immunoSEQ multiplex PCR assay, covering 54 Vbeta and 13 Jbeta segments, was used to amplify TCR beta CDR3 regions. To correct PCR amplification bias, a synthetic template baseline was used for both primer optimization and computational correction. Turning to the authors' computational methods: Reads were annotated to V, D and J genes per IMGT and analyzed with immunoSEQ Analyzer, keeping only productive sequences. Clonality was computed as one minus Shannon entropy normalized by log2 of the number of productive unique sequences. For each patient and control, public and private clones were evaluated within the 100 most prevalent clones. Susac-specific clones were defined as absent from healthy and MS cohorts, about 1,000 published viral clones and other ImmuneACCESS disease sequences. TCRdb reworked the public reads: Q25 trimming with fastp, MiXCR clone assembly, productive beta chains retained. All rows with the same CDR3 protein become a single entry with the most common DNA and genes. TCRdb's processing, not the authors' own work, is the source of the V and J calls. The sample table lists around 130,000 distinct CDR3 sequences, roughly 96% of them with a count of one. The ten most abundant clones make up 0.11% of the sample.

Input material: CD4+ T cells from PBMCs. This TCR was sampled from a human donor with multiple sclerosis.

The bases read TGTGCCTGGACTTCAGGGGGAAACGAGCAGTACTTC. This encodes CAWTSGGNEQYF. The sequence joins TRBV30 to TRBJ2-7, and 7 junctional nucleotides match TRBD1. Ends trimmed: V by 4 bases, J by 5 bases; bases unmatched to a gene: 5. Per the germline V gene (reference sequence), GTSNPN is the CDR1 and SVGIG is the CDR2. The cysteine opens and the phenylalanine closes a CDR3 of 12 amino acids. Only the CDR3 part of the read is kept: 36 bases, read in frame from the first base.